The 12 T cell receptor beta chains below come from one sample, sequenced in a study of blood T cell repertoires in COVID-19. Assay: immunoSEQ multiplex PCR; the TCRdb copy retains only in-frame clones and omits some. The sample has fewer than 350,000 clones; roughly 90% are singletons. Sample: PBMCs or T cells enriched from blood (not recorded which). These receptors all come from a woman in her 40s who had recovered from COVID-19.

V is TRBV11-2 and J is TRBJ2-5, with D possibly TRBD2 on 6 matching bases. V was trimmed by 5 bases and J by 6 bases, leaving 16 bases between them. This CDR3 comprises 14 residues. Germline CDR1 reads SGHAT; CDR2 reads FQNNGV. Written as DNA, the CDR3 is TGTGCCAGCAGCACCCCCGAGGAGGGAAAGACCCAGTACTTC. Amino acid sequence: CASSTPEEGKTQYF.

The rearrangement uses TRBV28 and TRBJ1-5; no definite D call. Trimming shortened V by 3 bases and J by 15 bases, and 12 bases separated the two germline ends. Germline V lookup: CDR1 MDHEN, CDR2 SYDVKM. The CDR3 spans 11 residues. CDR3 region: CASSFSAGWHF. CDR3 coding DNA: TGTGCCAGCAGTTTTAGTGCGGGGTGGCATTTT.

The chain couples TRBV19 to TRBJ2-3; D is perhaps TRBD1 (5 bases). The CDR3 is made up of 17 amino acids. CDR1 is LNHDA and CDR2 is SQIVND in the germline V gene (reference sequence). V was pared by 0 bases and J by 3 bases, with 16 bases between. DNA for the CDR3: TGTGCCAGTAGTATAGATCTGATGAAGGGGTTAACAGATACGCAGTATTTT. It specifies CASSIDLMKGLTDTQYF.

The V and J genes are TRBV7-9 and TRBJ2-4; D is unresolved. This CDR3 has 15 amino acids. With 1 base removed from V and 8 bases from J, the gap between germline ends came to 15 bases. Germline-derived CDR1 and CDR2 are SEHNR and FQNEAQ (reference sequence). The CDR3 sequence is CASSLGVSQEDIQYF. The CDR3 coding sequence is TGTGCCAGCAGCTTAGGTGTTTCCCAAGAGGACATTCAGTACTTC.

This chain links TRBV6-4 with TRBJ1-4; 8 nucleotides align to TRBD1. This CDR3 spans 16 amino acids. The junction had 7 bases not matched to a gene; V was cut back by 2 bases and J by 5 bases. Germline V gene data show CDR1 as MRHNA and CDR2 as SNTAGT. The CDR3 is CASSDPRTGRNEKLFF. The CDR3 DNA is TGTGCCAGCAGTGACCCGAGGACAGGGCGGAATGAAAAACTGTTTTTT.

The chain recombines TRBV24-1 with TRBJ2-3; no firm D call. From germline, CDR1 is KGHDR and CDR2 SFDVKD. Trimming stripped 6 bases from V and 4 bases from J, with 13 bases between. The CDR3 has 14 amino acids. As DNA, the CDR3 is TGTGCCACCAGTATTGGTGCCCGGGCAGATACGCAGTATTTT. As protein: CATSIGARADTQYF.

The chain recombines TRBV10-3 with TRBJ2-2, with 11 bases that match TRBD1. This CDR3 is 18 amino acids long. V shed 4 bases, J shed 2 bases, and the junction held 9 bases outside the gene matches. The V gene's germline CDR1 is ENHRY and CDR2 SYGVKD. This CDR3 reads CAISANRDRGSNTGELFF. Here the CDR3 DNA reads TGTGCCATCAGTGCCAATAGGGACAGGGGGAGCAACACCGGGGAGCTGTTTTTT.

The V gene is TRBV7-3, the J gene TRBJ1-1, with 11 positions matching TRBD1. V shed 7 bases and J 6 bases; nucleotides not matched to a gene: 4. The CDR3 totals 13 residues. Germline CDR1 reads SGHTA; CDR2 reads FQGTGA. The CDR3 is CASTQGQGAEAFF. CDR3 DNA sequence: TGTGCCAGCACGCAGGGACAGGGGGCTGAAGCTTTCTTT. The variable domain in full, with the rest retrieved from reference TRBV7-3 and TRBJ1-1, is GAGVSQTPSNKVTEKGKYVELRCDPISGHTALYWYRQSLGQGPEFLIYFQGTGAADDSGLPNDRFFAVRPEGSVSTLKIQRTERGDSAVYLCASTQGQGAEAFFGQGTRLTVV.

This chain uses TRBV29-1 with TRBJ1-1, with TRBD1 matching 7 bases. The CDR3 totals 13 residues. The germline CDR1 and CDR2 sequences are SQVTM and ANQGSEA. Trimming removed 7 bases from V and 4 bases from J; junction bases left unmatched: 9. The CDR3 DNA sequence: TGCAGCGCTTGTTGGACAGGAGGCACTGAAGCTTTCTTT. This translates into CSACWTGGTEAFF.

The CDR3 DNA reads as TGCGCCAGCAGCTTGGGACCACTAGCGGGAAGCTACAATGAGCAGTTCTTC. It encodes CASSLGPLAGSYNEQFF. The V gene is TRBV5-1, the J gene TRBJ2-1; 10 bases are a match to TRBD2. This CDR3 contains 17 residues. Losses at the gene ends were 0 bases for V and 3 bases for J; bases not matched to a gene: 6. Germline V CDR1 and CDR2: SGHRS, YFSETQ.

The genes are TRBV3-1 (or the pseudogene TRBV3-2) and TRBJ2-1, with 10 bases lining up with TRBD2. Germline CDR1 and CDR2: LGHDT and YNNKEL (reference sequence). J was trimmed by 6 bases and V by 2 bases; bases with no gene match: 4. The CDR3 contains 15 residues. Written as DNA, the CDR3 is TGTGCCAGCAGCCAACTAGCGGGAGTACCCAATGAGCAGTTCTTC. This sequence encodes CASSQLAGVPNEQFF.

This chain connects TRBV18 to TRBJ2-1, with TRBD1 matching 9 bases. Looked up from germline, CDR1 is KGHSH and CDR2 is LQKENI. The CDR3 totals 15 residues. Losses at the gene ends were 0 bases for V and 8 bases for J; bases not matched to a gene: 5. The CDR3 sequence: CASSPPPGQGDEQFF. CDR3 DNA sequence: TGTGCCAGCTCACCACCTCCGGGACAGGGCGATGAGCAGTTCTTC.